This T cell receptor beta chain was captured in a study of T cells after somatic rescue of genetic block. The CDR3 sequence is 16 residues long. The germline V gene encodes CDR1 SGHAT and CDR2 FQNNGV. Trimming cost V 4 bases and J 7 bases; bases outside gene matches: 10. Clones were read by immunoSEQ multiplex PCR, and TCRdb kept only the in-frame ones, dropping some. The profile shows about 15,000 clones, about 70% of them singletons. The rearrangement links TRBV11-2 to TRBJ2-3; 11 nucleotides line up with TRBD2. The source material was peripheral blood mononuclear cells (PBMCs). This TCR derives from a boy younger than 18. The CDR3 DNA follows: TGTGCCAGCAGCTCCCCCGGGACTAGCGGTATCTATACGCAGTATTTT. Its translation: CASSSPGTSGIYTQYF.